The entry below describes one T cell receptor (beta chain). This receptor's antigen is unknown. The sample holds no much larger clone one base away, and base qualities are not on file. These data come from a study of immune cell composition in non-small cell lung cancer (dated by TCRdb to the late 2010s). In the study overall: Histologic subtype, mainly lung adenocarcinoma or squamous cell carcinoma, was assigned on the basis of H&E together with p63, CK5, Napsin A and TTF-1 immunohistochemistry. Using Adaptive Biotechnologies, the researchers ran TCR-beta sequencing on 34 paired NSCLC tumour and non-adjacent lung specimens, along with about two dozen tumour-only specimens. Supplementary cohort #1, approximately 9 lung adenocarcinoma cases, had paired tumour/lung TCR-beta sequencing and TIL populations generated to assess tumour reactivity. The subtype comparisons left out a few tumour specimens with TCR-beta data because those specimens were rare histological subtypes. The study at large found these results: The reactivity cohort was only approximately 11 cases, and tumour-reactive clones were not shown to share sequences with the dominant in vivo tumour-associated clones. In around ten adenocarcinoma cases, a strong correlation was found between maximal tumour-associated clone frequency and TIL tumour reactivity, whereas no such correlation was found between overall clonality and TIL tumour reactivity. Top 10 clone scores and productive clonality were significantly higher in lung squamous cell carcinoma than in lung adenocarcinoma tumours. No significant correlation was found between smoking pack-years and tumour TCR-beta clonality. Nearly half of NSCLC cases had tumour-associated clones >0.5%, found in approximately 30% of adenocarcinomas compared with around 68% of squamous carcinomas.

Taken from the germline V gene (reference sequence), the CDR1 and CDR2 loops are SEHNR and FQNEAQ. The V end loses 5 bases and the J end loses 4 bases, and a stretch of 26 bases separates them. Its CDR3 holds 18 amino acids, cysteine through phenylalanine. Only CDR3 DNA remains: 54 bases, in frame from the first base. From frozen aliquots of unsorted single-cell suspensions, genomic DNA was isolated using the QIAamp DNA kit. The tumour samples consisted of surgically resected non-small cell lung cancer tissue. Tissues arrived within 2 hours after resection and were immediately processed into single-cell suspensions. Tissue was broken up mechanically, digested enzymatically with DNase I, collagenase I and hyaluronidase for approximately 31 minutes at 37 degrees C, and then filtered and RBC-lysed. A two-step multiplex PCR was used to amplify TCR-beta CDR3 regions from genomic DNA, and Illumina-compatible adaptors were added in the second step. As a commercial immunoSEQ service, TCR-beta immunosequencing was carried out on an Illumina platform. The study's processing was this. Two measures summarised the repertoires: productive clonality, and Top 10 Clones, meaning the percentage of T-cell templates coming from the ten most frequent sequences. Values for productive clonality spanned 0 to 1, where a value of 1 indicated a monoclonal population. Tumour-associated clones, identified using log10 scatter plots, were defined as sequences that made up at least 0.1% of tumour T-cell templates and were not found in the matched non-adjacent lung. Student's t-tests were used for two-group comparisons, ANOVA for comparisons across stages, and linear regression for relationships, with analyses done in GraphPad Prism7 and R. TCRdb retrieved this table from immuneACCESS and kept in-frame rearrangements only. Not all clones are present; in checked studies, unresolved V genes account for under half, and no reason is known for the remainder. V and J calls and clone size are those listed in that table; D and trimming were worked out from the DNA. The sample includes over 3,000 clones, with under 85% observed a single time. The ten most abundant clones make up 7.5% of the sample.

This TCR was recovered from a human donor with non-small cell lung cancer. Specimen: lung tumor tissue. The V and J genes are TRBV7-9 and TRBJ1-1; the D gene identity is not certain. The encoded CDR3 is CASSDRGRGPPKGTEAFF. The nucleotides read TGTGCCAGCAGCGATCGGGGAAGAGGACCTCCCAAGGGCACTGAAGCTTTCTTT.